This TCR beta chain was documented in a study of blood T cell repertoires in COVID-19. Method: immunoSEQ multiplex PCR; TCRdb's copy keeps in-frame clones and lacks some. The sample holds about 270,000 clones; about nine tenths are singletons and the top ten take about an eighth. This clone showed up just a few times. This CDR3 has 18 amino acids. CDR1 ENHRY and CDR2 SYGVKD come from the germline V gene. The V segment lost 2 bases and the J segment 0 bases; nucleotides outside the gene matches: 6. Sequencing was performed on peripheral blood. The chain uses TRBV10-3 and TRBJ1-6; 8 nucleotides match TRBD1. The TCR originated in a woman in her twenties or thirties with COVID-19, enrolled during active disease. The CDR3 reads CAISEQGAGSSYNSPLHF. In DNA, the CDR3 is TGTGCCATCAGTGAGCAGGGGGCCGGGAGCTCCTATAATTCACCCCTCCACTTT.